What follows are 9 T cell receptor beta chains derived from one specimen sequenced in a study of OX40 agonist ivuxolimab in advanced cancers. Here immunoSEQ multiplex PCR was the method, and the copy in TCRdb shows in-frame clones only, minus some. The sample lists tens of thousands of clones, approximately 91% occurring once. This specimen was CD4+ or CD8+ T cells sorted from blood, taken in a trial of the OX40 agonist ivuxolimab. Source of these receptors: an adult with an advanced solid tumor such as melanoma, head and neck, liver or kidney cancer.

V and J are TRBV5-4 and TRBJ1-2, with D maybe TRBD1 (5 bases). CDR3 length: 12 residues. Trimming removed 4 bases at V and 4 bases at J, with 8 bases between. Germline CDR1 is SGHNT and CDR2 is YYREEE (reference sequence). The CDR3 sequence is CASSGTPYGYTF. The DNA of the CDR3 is TGTGCCAGCAGCGGGACCCCCTATGGCTACACCTTC.

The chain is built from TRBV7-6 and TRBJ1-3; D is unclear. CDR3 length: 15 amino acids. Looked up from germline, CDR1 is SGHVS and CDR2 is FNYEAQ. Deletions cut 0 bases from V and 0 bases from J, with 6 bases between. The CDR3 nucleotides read TGTGCCAGCAGCTTAGCGTCCACCTCTGGAAACACCATATATTTT. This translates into CASSLASTSGNTIYF.

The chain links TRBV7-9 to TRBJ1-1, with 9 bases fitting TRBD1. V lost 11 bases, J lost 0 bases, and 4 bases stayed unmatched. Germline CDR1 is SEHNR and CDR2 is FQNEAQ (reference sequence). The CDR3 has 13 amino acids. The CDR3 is CAVGTGMNTEAFF. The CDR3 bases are TGTGCCGTGGGGACAGGGATGAACACTGAAGCTTTCTTT.

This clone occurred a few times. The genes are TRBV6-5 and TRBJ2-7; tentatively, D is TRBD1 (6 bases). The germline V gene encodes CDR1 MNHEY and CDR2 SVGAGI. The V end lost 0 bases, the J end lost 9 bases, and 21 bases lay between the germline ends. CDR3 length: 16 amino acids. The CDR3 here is CASSYSKGVTTTRQYF. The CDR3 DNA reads TGTGCCAGCAGTTACTCGAAGGGGGTAACTACTACGAGGCAGTACTTC.

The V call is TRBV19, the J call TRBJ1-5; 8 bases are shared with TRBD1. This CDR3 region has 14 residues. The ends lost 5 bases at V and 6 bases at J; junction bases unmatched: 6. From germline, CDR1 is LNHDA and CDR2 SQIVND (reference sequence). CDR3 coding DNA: TGTGCCAGTAGTGCCCGGACAGGGCCTCAGCCCCAGCATTTT. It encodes CASSARTGPQPQHF.

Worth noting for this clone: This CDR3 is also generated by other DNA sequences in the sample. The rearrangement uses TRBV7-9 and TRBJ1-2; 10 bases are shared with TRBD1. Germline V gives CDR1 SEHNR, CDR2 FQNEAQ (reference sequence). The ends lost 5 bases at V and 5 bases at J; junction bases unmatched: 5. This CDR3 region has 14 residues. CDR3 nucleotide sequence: TGTGCCAGCAGCCTGGGACAGGGGTTGTATGGCTACACCTTC. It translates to CASSLGQGLYGYTF.

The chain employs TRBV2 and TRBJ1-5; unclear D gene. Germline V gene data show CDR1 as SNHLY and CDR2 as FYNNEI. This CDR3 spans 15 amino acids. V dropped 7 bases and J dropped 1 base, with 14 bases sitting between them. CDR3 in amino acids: CASTQSGESNQPQHF. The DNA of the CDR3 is TGTGCCAGCACCCAAAGCGGGGAGAGCAATCAGCCCCAGCATTTT.

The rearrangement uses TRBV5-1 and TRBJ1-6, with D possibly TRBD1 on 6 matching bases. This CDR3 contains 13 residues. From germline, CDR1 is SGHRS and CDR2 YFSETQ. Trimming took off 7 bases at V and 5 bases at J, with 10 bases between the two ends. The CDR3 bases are TGCGCCAGCCGGGACACGGATAATTCACCCCTCCACTTT. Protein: CASRDTDNSPLHF.

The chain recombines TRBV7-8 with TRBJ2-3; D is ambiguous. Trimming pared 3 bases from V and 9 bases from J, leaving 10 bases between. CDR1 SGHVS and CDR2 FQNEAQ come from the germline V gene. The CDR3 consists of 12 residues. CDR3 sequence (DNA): TGTGCCAGCAGCTTTCCCCTCAGGACGCAGTATTTT. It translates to CASSFPLRTQYF.